Sequencing of this TCR beta chain was carried out in a study of technical replicates of blood from several donors. The V and J ends lost 4 bases and 3 bases, in that order; junction bases with no gene match: 15. Per germline, CDR1 SGHRS and CDR2 YFSETQ. The CDR3 runs 17 residues. Data came from immunoSEQ multiplex PCR; TCRdb stores just in-frame clones and leaves some out. Of roughly 70,000 clones listed, roughly 90% were seen once; the top ten hold about 4.5%. The clonotype originates from a human donor in good health. Some clones in this sample may be carry-over from other donors' samples. The specimen was PBMCs. The chain has TRBV5-1 and TRBJ2-7; 8 positions agree with TRBD2. The CDR3 loop reads CASSPRWRGEPHYEQYF. CDR3 DNA: TGCGCCAGCAGCCCCCGTTGGCGGGGGGAACCACACTACGAGCAGTACTTC.